The 28 T cell receptor beta chains presented below share a single source sample, sequenced in a study of blood T cell repertoires in COVID-19. Only in-frame clones appear in the TCRdb table, and some are missing; sequencing was by immunoSEQ multiplex PCR. The sample consists of approximately 200,000 clones, 85% of them appearing once. The material sequenced was PBMCs or T cells enriched from blood (not recorded which). Every receptor here comes from a man between 35 and 55 years old who had recovered from COVID-19.

This chain uses TRBV27 with TRBJ2-5; TRBD2 matches at 8 bases. Germline V gene lookup returns CDR1 MNHEY and CDR2 SMNVEV (reference sequence). J gave up 4 bases and V 5 bases, and 9 bases lay outside the gene matches. This CDR3 is built from 15 residues. The CDR3 is CASSPLPGGGETQYF. In nucleotides, the CDR3 is TGTGCCAGCAGTCCGTTGCCCGGGGGGGGAGAGACCCAGTACTTC.

The V gene is TRBV7-6, the J gene TRBJ1-6; TRBD1 might be the D (6 bases). CDR3 size: 15 residues. Germline V CDR1 and CDR2: SGHVS, FNYEAQ. Trimming stripped 2 bases from V and 5 bases from J, with 10 bases between. CDR3 protein: CASSLRGADNSPLHF. The CDR3 DNA reads as TGTGCCAGCAGCTTACGGGGGGCCGATAATTCACCCCTCCACTTT. Complete variable domain (other parts from reference TRBV7-6 and TRBJ1-6): GAGVSQSPRYKVTKRGQDVALRCDPISGHVSLYWYRQALGQGPEFLTYFNYEAQQDKSGLPNDRFSAERPEGSISTLTIQRTEQRDSAMYRCASSLRGADNSPLHFGNGTRLTVT.

V and J are TRBV7-2 and TRBJ2-1; 8 nucleotides match TRBD2. This CDR3 comprises 16 residues. Trimming at V came to 5 bases and at J to 0 bases, leaving 6 bases not matched to a gene. Germline CDR1 reads SGHTA; CDR2 reads FQGNSA. CDR3 DNA: TGTGCCAGCAGCCCCACTAGCGGACGCTCCTACAATGAGCAGTTCTTC. Protein: CASSPTSGRSYNEQFF.

The CDR3 coding sequence is TGTGCTAGTCGCACCCAAAGTGGCTCCAATGAGCAGTTCTTC. This encodes CASRTQSGSNEQFF. The J gene is TRBJ2-1, the V gene TRBV12-5; D remains ambiguous. Trimming cost V 8 bases and J 6 bases, with 17 bases left between them. Germline CDR1 and CDR2: LGHNT and FRNRAP. This CDR3 has 14 amino acids.

The chain joins TRBV6-5 to TRBJ2-7; the match to TRBD1 covers 7 bases. In germline, CDR1 is MNHEY, CDR2 SVGAGI. The CDR3 spans 15 residues. The V segment lost 2 bases and the J segment 3 bases; nucleotides outside the gene matches: 7. The CDR3 here is CASSYAGTENYEQYF. The DNA for the CDR3 is TGTGCCAGCAGTTACGCCGGGACAGAGAACTACGAGCAGTACTTC.

This chain joins TRBV19 and TRBJ1-1, with 8 bases matching TRBD1. Germline loops: CDR1 LNHDA, CDR2 SQIVND (reference sequence). The CDR3 consists of 15 residues. Trimming cost V 10 bases and J 2 bases; bases outside gene matches: 12. CDR3 in amino acids: CATLPGGAGNTEAFF. The CDR3 coding sequence is TGTGCCACCCTGCCAGGGGGCGCGGGAAACACTGAAGCTTTCTTT.

The chain has TRBV19 and TRBJ1-2; perhaps TRBD1 as D (5 bases). Germline CDR1 LNHDA, CDR2 SQIVND (reference sequence). The length of the CDR3 is 14 residues. Trimming stripped 2 bases from V and 3 bases from J, with 10 bases between. The CDR3 nucleotides read TGTGCCAGTAGTATAACGGGAGGGGACTATGGCTACACCTTC. Amino acid sequence: CASSITGGDYGYTF.

The chain uses TRBV11-2 and TRBJ2-7; TRBD1 agrees at 8 bases. The germline CDR1 and CDR2 sequences are SGHAT and FQNNGV. The ends lost 5 bases at V and 1 base at J; junction bases unmatched: 7. The CDR3 totals 15 residues. The CDR3 is CASSEQGALSYEQYF. The CDR3 DNA follows: TGTGCCAGCAGCGAGCAGGGGGCCCTATCCTACGAGCAGTACTTC.

The chain joins TRBV19 to TRBJ2-1; D call uncertain. V lost 1 base, J lost 5 bases, and 9 bases lay in between. CDR1 is LNHDA, CDR2 SQIVND, per germline (reference sequence). The CDR3 is 14 amino acids. CDR3 sequence: CASSIGARNNEQFF. In nucleotides, the CDR3 is TGTGCCAGTAGTATAGGTGCGAGAAACAATGAGCAGTTCTTC.

This clone occurred a few times. The chain has TRBV27 and TRBJ1-4; the D gene is possibly TRBD1 (6 bases). V lost 2 bases to trimming and J lost 1 base, with 26 bases between them. CDR1 is MNHEY and CDR2 is SMNVEV in the germline V gene (reference sequence). CDR3 length: 21 amino acids. The CDR3 protein is CASSLRGARNSQVETNEKLFF. The CDR3 bases are TGTGCCAGCAGTTTACGGGGGGCGCGGAATTCACAGGTCGAAACTAATGAAAAACTGTTTTTT.

This clone has only a few counts. This chain uses TRBV29-1 with TRBJ1-1; tentative D call: TRBD1 (5 bases). CDR3 size: 13 residues. Germline V lookup: CDR1 SQVTM, CDR2 ANQGSEA. V lost 3 bases to trimming and J lost 4 bases, with 12 bases between them. DNA for the CDR3: TGCAGCGTTGAGGGGCGTTTGGGCACTGAAGCTTTCTTT. It translates to CSVEGRLGTEAFF.

The chain uses TRBV11-2 and TRBJ2-3; D is possibly TRBD2 (6 bases). The CDR3 totals 13 residues. CDR1 SGHAT and CDR2 FQNNGV come from the germline V gene. With 0 bases removed from V and 8 bases from J, the gap between germline ends came to 9 bases. The CDR3 region has the DNA TGTGCCAGCAGCTTAGAACCGGGAGCTACGCAGTATTTT. This sequence encodes CASSLEPGATQYF.

In its sample, this clone was seen once. The rearrangement joins TRBV7-2 to TRBJ2-7; 8 bases line up with TRBD2. The CDR3 is 14 amino acids. J was trimmed by 2 bases and V by 2 bases; bases with no gene match: 2. Germline CDR1 and CDR2: SGHTA and FQGNSA. CDR3 in amino acids: CASSLLGLAYEQYF. CDR3 sequence (DNA): TGTGCCAGCAGCTTATTGGGACTAGCCTACGAGCAGTACTTC.

A single count supports this clone. V gene TRBV11-2 combines with J gene TRBJ2-1, with D unresolved. CDR3 length equals 15 residues. CDR1 and CDR2 from the germline V gene are SGHAT and FQNNGV. Trimming took 5 bases from V and 0 from J, leaving 11 bases between them. DNA of the CDR3: TGTGCCAGCAGCACCGACTGGAGCTCCTACAATGAGCAGTTCTTC. Translation gives CASSTDWSSYNEQFF.

As regards this clone: Other DNA sequences in the same sample also yield this CDR3. The CDR3 loop reads CASSIGTGSYEQYF. The CDR3 DNA reads TGTGCCAGTAGTATCGGGACAGGGAGCTACGAGCAGTACTTC. The chain couples TRBV19 to TRBJ2-7, with 9 nucleotides matching TRBD1. Germline assignment: CDR1 LNHDA and CDR2 SQIVND (reference sequence). With 3 bases clipped from V and 3 bases from J, the junction kept 3 bases outside the gene matches. This CDR3 has 14 residues.

The chain uses TRBV18 and TRBJ1-4, with 8 bases fitting TRBD1. The V gene's germline CDR1 is KGHSH and CDR2 LQKENI. V lost 5 bases, J lost 3 bases, and 8 bases stayed unmatched. This CDR3 has 16 amino acids. The CDR3 sequence is CASSSTGTGANEKLFF. In nucleotides, the CDR3 is TGTGCCAGCTCATCCACCGGGACAGGAGCTAATGAAAAACTGTTTTTT.

V and J are TRBV6-5 and TRBJ1-3; tentatively, D is TRBD1 (6 bases). Trimming removed 7 bases at V and 1 base at J, with 14 bases between. The germline V gene has CDR1 MNHEY and CDR2 SVGAGI. The CDR3 runs 15 residues. CDR3 coding DNA: TGTGCCAGCACTCAGGGGCGCGCGTCTGGAAACACCATATATTTT. Translating it yields CASTQGRASGNTIYF.

The rearrangement joins TRBV15 to TRBJ1-1; a possible D gene is TRBD1 (6 bases). Trimming pared 5 bases from V and 1 base from J, leaving 14 bases between. The CDR3 covers 15 residues. CDR1 is LNHNV, CDR2 YYDKDF, per germline (reference sequence). CDR3 loop: CATSRSTQGNTEAFF. The CDR3 nucleotides are TGTGCCACCAGCCGAAGTACACAGGGGAACACTGAAGCTTTCTTT.

The rearrangement links TRBV3-1 (or the pseudogene TRBV3-2) to TRBJ1-4, with TRBD1 identical over 12 bases. CDR3 length: 15 amino acids. Germline V CDR1 and CDR2: LGHDT, YNNKEL (reference sequence). Unmatched junction bases numbered 3, after V lost 3 bases and J lost 7 bases. The CDR3 spells CASSHGTGGSEKLFF. The CDR3 DNA sequence: TGTGCCAGCAGCCACGGGACAGGGGGCAGTGAAAAACTGTTTTTT.

The chain links TRBV2 to TRBJ2-7, with TRBD2 matching over 7 bases. The CDR3 is made up of 14 amino acids. The V segment lost 7 bases and the J segment 0 bases; nucleotides outside the gene matches: 6. Germline values: CDR1 SNHLY, CDR2 FYNNEI. The CDR3 nucleotides read TGTGCCAGCATCGGGACTACAATCTCCTACGAGCAGTACTTC. Its protein is CASIGTTISYEQYF.

The DNA for the CDR3 is TGCGCCAGCAGCAGAGATACAGGCGGGGACACTGAAGCTTTCTTT. It codes for CASSRDTGGDTEAFF. The chain recombines TRBV5-1 with TRBJ1-1; D might be TRBD1 (5 bases). The CDR3 extends over 15 amino acids. Trimming took 4 bases from V and 3 from J, leaving 16 bases between them. CDR1 is SGHRS, CDR2 YFSETQ, per germline.

This chain links TRBV7-6 with TRBJ1-6; 7 positions agree with TRBD1. CDR3 length: 16 amino acids. Trimming removed 5 bases from V and 10 bases from J; junction bases left unmatched: 14. Germline V gene sequence: CDR1 SGHVS, CDR2 FNYEAQ. The CDR3 here is CASSGTSTGPRSPLHF. In DNA form, the CDR3 reads TGTGCCAGCAGCGGAACCTCGACAGGGCCAAGATCACCCCTCCACTTT.

This chain connects TRBV5-6 to TRBJ1-1, with D perhaps matching TRBD1 (5 bases). Germline lookup yields CDR1 SGHDT and CDR2 YYEEEE. The CDR3 has 16 amino acids. V lost 2 bases, J lost 2 bases, and 16 bases lay in between. The DNA for the CDR3 is TGTGCCAGCAGCTTTTGGACACTGAGGCCAAACACTGAAGCTTTCTTT. This translates into CASSFWTLRPNTEAFF.

This clone has just one count. This chain uses TRBV7-2 with TRBJ1-2, with D possibly being TRBD1 (6 bases). Germline V gene sequence: CDR1 SGHTA, CDR2 FQGNSA. The CDR3 is 15 residues long. The ends were cut back, 5 bases at V and 7 bases at J, with 20 bases in the middle. The CDR3 loop reads CASSLQPGQSGGYTF. The CDR3 nucleotides read TGTGCCAGCAGCCTACAACCGGGACAATCGGGTGGCTACACCTTC.

This rearrangement joins TRBV27 to TRBJ2-7; TRBD1 is a possible D gene (6 bases). This CDR3 has 15 residues. Trimming removed 6 bases from V and 7 bases from J, with 22 bases in between. Germline loops: CDR1 MNHEY, CDR2 SMNVEV (reference sequence). The CDR3 region is CASSRGGGKLREQYF. The CDR3 DNA reads TGTGCCAGCAGCCGAGGGGGTGGTAAATTACGAGAGCAGTACTTC.

CDR3 sequence: CASSLTGFGNQPQHF. The CDR3 region has the DNA TGTGCCAGCTCTTTGACAGGCTTTGGGAATCAGCCCCAGCATTTT. This sequence joins TRBV9 and TRBJ1-5; D might be TRBD1 (6 bases). This CDR3 comprises 15 residues. The germline V and J ends were trimmed by 7 bases and 4 bases, with 18 bases remaining between them. CDR1 SGDLS and CDR2 YYNGEE come from the germline V gene.

This chain links TRBV29-1 with TRBJ1-2; D not certain. With 6 bases removed from V and 4 bases from J, the gap between germline ends came to 9 bases. CDR1 and CDR2 (germline): SQVTM, ANQGSEA. CDR3 size: 11 residues. For the CDR3, the DNA is TGCAGCGTACGGGATCCCTATGGCTACACCTTC. Translation: CSVRDPYGYTF.

The V call is TRBV29-1, the J call TRBJ1-1; TRBD1 matches 7 bases. V lost 6 bases to trimming and J lost 0 bases; unmatched junction nucleotides: 4. The length of the CDR3 is 13 residues. Germline CDR1 is SQVTM and CDR2 is ANQGSEA. DNA for the CDR3: TGCAGCGTCGTGACAGGGTTGAACACTGAAGCTTTCTTT. Amino acids: CSVVTGLNTEAFF.